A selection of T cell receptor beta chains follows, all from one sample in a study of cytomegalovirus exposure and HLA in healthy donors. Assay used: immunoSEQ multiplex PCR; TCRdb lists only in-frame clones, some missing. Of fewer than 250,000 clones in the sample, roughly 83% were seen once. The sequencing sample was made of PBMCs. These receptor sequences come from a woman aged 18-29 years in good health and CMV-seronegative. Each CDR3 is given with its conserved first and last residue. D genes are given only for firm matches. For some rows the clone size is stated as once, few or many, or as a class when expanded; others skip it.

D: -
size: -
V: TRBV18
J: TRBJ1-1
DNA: TGTGCCAGCTCACCGATCCTCGGTGAAGCTTTCTTT
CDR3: CASSPILGEAFF

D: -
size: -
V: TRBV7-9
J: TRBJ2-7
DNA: TGTGCCAGCAGCTCCTGGACTGAAGCCTACGAGCAGTACTTC
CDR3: CASSSWTEAYEQYF

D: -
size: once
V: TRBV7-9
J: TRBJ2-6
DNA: TGTGCCAGCAGCTTAGTACTCGGGGCCAACGTCCTGACTTTC
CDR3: CASSLVLGANVLTF

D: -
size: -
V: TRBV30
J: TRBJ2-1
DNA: TGTGCCTGGAGTGGAAGGGGGGCCTGGAATGAGCAGTTCTTC
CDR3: CAWSGRGAWNEQFF

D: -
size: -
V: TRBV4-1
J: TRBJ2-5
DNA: TGCGCCAGCAGCCAAGGGTGGCGCAGTCAAGAGACCCAGTACTTC
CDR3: CASSQGWRSQETQYF

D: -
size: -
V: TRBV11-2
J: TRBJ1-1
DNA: TGTGCCAGCAGCATCATCCCCCAAGTGAACACTGAAGCTTTCTTT
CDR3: CASSIIPQVNTEAFF

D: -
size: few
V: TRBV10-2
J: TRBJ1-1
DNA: TGCGCCAGCAGTGAGCGCGTCAACACTGAAGCTTTCTTT
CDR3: CASSERVNTEAFF

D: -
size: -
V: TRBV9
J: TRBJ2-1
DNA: TGTGCCAGCAGCGCACTAGCAGGGGACCCTAATGAGCAGTTCTTC
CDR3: CASSALAGDPNEQFF

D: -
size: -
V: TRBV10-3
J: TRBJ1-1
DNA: TGTGCCATCAGTGAGCCTGGGAACTCGAACACTGAAGCTTTCTTT
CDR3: CAISEPGNSNTEAFF

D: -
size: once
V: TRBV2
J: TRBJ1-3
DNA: TGTGCCAGCAGTGAAGAGGGGAATATAAGCCCCATATATTTT
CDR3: CASSEEGNISPIYF

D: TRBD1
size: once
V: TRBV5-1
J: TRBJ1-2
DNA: TGCGCCAGCAGCCATGGGACAGGAATCTATGGCTACACCTTC
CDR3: CASSHGTGIYGYTF

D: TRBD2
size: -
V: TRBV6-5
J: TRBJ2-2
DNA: TGTGCCAGCAGTTCCACACGGGGACTAGTTACCGGGGAGCTGTTTTTT
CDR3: CASSSTRGLVTGELFF

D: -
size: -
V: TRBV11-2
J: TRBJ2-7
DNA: TGTGCCAGCAGCTTAGGCAGGGGTGGTTTCTACGAGCAGTACTTC
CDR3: CASSLGRGGFYEQYF

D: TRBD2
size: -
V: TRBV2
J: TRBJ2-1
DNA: TGTGCCAGCGGGCGGGGGACTTCGAATGAGCAGTTCTTC
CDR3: CASGRGTSNEQFF

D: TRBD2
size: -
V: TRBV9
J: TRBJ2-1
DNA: TGTGCCAGCAGCCCCTTGACTAGCTCCAATGAGCAGTTCTTC
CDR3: CASSPLTSSNEQFF

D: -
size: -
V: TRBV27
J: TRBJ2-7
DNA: TGTGCCAGCAGTGAAGCCCGGGACACCCCCTACGAGCAGTACTTC
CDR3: CASSEARDTPYEQYF

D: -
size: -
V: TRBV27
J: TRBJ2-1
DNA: TGTGCCAGCAGTTTATCTCGCTACAATGAGCAGTTCTTC
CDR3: CASSLSRYNEQFF

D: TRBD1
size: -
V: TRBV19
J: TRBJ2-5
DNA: TGTGCCAGTAGGCGAGGACAGGTAGAGACCCAGTACTTC
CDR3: CASRRGQVETQYF

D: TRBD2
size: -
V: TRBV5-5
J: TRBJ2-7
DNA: TGTGCCAGCAGCTTTTTAGCGGGCTATACCTACGAGCAGTACTTC
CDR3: CASSFLAGYTYEQYF

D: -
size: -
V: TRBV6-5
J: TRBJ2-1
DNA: TGTGCCAGCTCTACTCCGCGGTACAATGAGCAGTTCTTC
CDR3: CASSTPRYNEQFF

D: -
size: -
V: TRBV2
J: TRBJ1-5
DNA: TGTGCCAGCAGTGAAACTCGGGGATCCGGGCAGCCCCAGCATTTT
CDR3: CASSETRGSGQPQHF

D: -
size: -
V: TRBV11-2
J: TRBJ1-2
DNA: TGTGCCAGCAGCCCCGCAGGGCTCCCGGGGGATGGCTACACCTTC
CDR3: CASSPAGLPGDGYTF

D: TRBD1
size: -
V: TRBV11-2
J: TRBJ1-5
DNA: TGTGCCAGCAGCCCGGGGACAGGGGGGTGGGAGCCCCAGCATTTT
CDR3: CASSPGTGGWEPQHF

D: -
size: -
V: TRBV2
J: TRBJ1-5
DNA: TGTGCCAGCACTGAAGTAAGGGGGGGCGGGCAGCCCCAGCATTTT
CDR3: CASTEVRGGGQPQHF

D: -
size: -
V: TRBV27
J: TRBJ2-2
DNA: TGTGCCAGCACCCGTGGGGGGTCGAACACCGGGGAGCTGTTTTTT
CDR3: CASTRGGSNTGELFF

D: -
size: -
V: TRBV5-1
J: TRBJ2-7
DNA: TGCGCCAGCAGCTTGGGGGGGAACCACGAGCAGTACTTC
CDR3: CASSLGGNHEQYF

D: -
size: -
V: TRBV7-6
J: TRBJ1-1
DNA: TGTGCCAGCAGCTTTGGCAAGGAGAACACTGAAGCTTTCTTT
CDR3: CASSFGKENTEAFF

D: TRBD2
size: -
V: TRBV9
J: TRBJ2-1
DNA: TGTGCCAGCAGCGTAGAGGGAGCGGGGAGCTCCTACAATGAGCAGTTCTTC
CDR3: CASSVEGAGSSYNEQFF

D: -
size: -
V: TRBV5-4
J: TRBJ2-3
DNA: TGTGCCAGCGCCGTCGGGACACCGAGCACAGATACGCAGTATTTT
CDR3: CASAVGTPSTDTQYF

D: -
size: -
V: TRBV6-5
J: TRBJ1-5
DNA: TGTGCCAGCAGCCGAACCTCTAATCAGCTCCAGCATTTT
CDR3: CASSRTSNQLQHF

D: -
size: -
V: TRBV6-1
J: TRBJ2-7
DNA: TGTGCCAGCAGTGACGGAAGATGGGACGAGCAGTACTTC
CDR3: CASSDGRWDEQYF

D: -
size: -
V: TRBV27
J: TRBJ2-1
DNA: TGTGCCACCTCCTTTAGGACGGGGGAGCAGTTCTTC
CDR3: CATSFRTGEQFF

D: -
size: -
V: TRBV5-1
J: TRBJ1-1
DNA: TGCGCCAGCAGCTTGGATGGAATGAACACTGAAGCTTTCTTT
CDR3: CASSLDGMNTEAFF

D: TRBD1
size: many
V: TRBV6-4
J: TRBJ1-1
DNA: TGTGCCAGCAGTGACGGACAGGGGGCCACTGAAGCTTTCTTT
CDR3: CASSDGQGATEAFF

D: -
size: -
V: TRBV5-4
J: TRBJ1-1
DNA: TGTGCCAGCACCTTGGGGGGACTGAACACTGAAGCTTTCTTT
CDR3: CASTLGGLNTEAFF